The source of this T cell receptor beta chain is a study of response to subunit inactivated influenza vaccine. Study outcomes and limitations: Each seasonal influenza vaccination recruits few new T cells, the authors suggested.

The germline V gene encodes CDR1 MDHEN and CDR2 SYDVKM. The CDR3 sequence is 16 residues long. Trimming left V 1 base short and J 0 bases short, with 10 bases between. Only a few counts were recorded for this clonotype. Its antigen is not known. TCRdb analysed the RT-PCR reads with MiXCR anew, one entry per CDR3 protein. This sample has about half a million distinct CDR3 sequences; 11% occur once, and the top ten carry about an eighth. This chain joins TRBV28 and TRBJ2-1, with D perhaps matching TRBD1 (5 bases). This receptor was identified in a man aged 50-60 years who received an inactivated influenza vaccine. Sequencing was performed on PBMCs from blood, taken about 6 weeks after vaccination. For the CDR3, the DNA is TGTGCCAGCAGTTTATTGGCCAGGGCCTCCTACAATGAGCAGTTCTTC. Residues: CASSLLARASYNEQFF.